This record concerns one T cell receptor beta chain sequence. What it binds is unknown. The data stem from a study of identical twins. Study-wide results and caveats: Instead of following the same donors, the conclusions were based on cross-sectional statistical analysis. Beta clonotypes that were abundant in cord blood contained fewer insertions, a pattern absent from memory repertoires.

In TCRdb, the 5' RACE reads were re-called with MiXCR into one record per CDR3 protein. The sample includes some 500,000 distinct CDR3 sequences, roughly 9.5% seen only once; the top ten take under 3.5%. CDR3 length: 15 residues. V lost 4 bases, J lost 7 bases, and 8 bases stayed unmatched. CDR1 MNHEY and CDR2 SVGAGI come from the germline V gene. This sample was shared with a second study, whose subject was yellow fever vaccine responses in identical twins.

The clonotype was recovered from a woman aged 18 to 35 in good health. Sequenced material: PBMCs. The chain joins TRBV6-5 to TRBJ2-2, with 8 bases lining up with TRBD1. The CDR3 sequence is CASSSPTGADGELFF. Here the CDR3 DNA reads TGTGCCAGCAGTTCCCCGACAGGGGCGGACGGGGAGCTGTTTTTT.